This T cell receptor (beta chain) was captured by sequencing in a study of blood T cells in healthy people across ages. The authors ran a second PCR of about 7 to 11 cycles using a sample-barcoded 5' primer and a J-beta primer mix. Each CDR3 protein gets one entry after TCRdb re-called the 5' RACE reads with MiXCR. The repertoire holds over 950,000 distinct CDR3 sequences, with roughly 51% as singletons. V lost 1 base to trimming and J lost 0 bases, with 16 bases between them. CDR3 length: 18 residues. CDR1 LNHNV and CDR2 YYDKDF come from the germline V gene (reference sequence). This clonotype has just a few counts.

The sequence came from a woman in her sixties in good health. This chain joins TRBV15 and TRBJ2-4; D may be TRBD1 (5 bases). Specimen: blood. The CDR3: CATSRVPYPDRAKNIQYF. CDR3 bases: TGTGCCACCAGCAGAGTCCCTTATCCTGACAGAGCCAAAAACATTCAGTACTTC.